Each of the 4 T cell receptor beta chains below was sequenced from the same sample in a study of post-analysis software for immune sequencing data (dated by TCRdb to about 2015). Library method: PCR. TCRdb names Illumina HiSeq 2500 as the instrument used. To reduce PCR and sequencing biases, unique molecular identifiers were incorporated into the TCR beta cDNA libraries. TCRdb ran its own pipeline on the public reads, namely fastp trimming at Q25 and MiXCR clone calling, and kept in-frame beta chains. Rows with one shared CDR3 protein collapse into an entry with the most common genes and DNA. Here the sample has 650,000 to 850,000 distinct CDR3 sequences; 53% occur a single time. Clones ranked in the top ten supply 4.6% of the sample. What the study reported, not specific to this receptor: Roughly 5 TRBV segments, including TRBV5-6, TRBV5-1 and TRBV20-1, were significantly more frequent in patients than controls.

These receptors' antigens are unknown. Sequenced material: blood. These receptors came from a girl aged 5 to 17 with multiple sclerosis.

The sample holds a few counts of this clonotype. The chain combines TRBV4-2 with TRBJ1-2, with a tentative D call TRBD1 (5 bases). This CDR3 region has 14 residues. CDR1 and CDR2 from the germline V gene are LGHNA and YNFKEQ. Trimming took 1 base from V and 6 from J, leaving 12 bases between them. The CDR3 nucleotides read TGTGCCAGCAGCCAAGGGCCTCTGGGGGATGGCTACACCTTC. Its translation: CASSQGPLGDGYTF.

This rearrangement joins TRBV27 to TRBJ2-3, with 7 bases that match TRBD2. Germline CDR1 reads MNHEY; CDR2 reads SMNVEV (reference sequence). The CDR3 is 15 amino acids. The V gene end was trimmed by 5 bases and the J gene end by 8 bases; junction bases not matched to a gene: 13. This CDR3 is CASSPWGGGLGTQYF. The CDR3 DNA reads TGTGCCAGCAGTCCTTGGGGGGGAGGGTTAGGTACGCAGTATTTT.

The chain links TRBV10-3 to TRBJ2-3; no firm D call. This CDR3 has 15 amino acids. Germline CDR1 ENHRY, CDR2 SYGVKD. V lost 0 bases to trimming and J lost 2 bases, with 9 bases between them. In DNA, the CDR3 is TGTGCCATCAGTGAGTCTACAGCTTTCACAGATACGCAGTATTTT. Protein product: CAISESTAFTDTQYF.

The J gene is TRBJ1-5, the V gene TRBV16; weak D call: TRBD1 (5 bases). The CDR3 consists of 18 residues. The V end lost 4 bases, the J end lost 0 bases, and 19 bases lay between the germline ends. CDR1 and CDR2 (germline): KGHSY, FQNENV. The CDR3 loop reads CASSLNKPDIFSNQPQHF. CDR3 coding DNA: TGTGCCAGCAGCCTTAATAAGCCGGACATTTTTAGCAATCAGCCCCAGCATTTT.